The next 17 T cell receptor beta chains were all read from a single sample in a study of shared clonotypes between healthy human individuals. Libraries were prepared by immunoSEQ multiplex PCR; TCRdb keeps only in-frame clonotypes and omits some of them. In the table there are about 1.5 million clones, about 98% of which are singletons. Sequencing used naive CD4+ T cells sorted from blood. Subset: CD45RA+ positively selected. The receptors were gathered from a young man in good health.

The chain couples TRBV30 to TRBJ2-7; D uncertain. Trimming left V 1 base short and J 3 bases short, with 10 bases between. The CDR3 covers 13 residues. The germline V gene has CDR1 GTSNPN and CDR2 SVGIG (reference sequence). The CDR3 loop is CAWSEDLRYEQYF. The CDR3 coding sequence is TGTGCCTGGAGTGAGGACCTACGCTACGAGCAGTACTTC.

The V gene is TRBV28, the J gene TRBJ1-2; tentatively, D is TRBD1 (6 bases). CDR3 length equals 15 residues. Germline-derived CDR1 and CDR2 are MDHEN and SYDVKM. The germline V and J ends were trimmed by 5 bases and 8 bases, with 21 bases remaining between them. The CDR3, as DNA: TGTGCCAGCAGTACGTACAAACAGGGATTGAACGGCTACACCTTC. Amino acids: CASSTYKQGLNGYTF.

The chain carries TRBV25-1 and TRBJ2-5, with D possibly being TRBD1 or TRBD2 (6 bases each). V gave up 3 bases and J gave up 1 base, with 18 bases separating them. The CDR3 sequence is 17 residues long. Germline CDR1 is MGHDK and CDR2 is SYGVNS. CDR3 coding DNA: TGTGCCAGCAGTGAGGCTCGGGGGCGCCGGGGCCAAGAGACCCAGTACTTC. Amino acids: CASSEARGRRGQETQYF.

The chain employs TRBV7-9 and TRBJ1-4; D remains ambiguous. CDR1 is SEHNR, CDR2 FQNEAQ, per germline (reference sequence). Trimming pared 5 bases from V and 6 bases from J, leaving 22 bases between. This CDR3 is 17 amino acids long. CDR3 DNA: TGTGCCAGCAGCCCAACATCTGGTCGTCCCCATGATGAAAAACTGTTTTTT. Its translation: CASSPTSGRPHDEKLFF.

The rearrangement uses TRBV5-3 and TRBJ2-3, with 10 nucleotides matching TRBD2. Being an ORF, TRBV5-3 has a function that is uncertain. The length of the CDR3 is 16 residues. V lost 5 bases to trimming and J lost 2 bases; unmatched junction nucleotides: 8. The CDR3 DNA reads TGTGCCAGAAGACCAACTAGCGGGATTCTCACAGATACGCAGTATTTT. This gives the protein CARRPTSGILTDTQYF.

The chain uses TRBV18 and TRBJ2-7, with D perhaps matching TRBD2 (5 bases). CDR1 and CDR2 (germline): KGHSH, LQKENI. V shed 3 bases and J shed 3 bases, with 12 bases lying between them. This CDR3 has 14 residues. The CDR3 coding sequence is TGTGCCAGCTCACCCGGGATTACTCTCTACGAGCAGTACTTC. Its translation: CASSPGITLYEQYF.

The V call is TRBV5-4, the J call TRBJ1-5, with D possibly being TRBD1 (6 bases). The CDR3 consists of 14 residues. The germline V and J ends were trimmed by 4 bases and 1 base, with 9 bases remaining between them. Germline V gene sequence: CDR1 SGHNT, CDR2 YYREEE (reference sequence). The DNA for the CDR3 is TGTGCCAGCAGCAAACAGGGAAGCAATCAGCCCCAGCATTTT. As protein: CASSKQGSNQPQHF.

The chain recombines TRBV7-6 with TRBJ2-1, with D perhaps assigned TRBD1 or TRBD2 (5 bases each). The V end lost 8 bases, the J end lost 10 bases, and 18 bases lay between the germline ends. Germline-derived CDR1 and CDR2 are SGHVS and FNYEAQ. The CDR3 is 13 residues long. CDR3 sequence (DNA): TGTGCCAGCCGGACTCTGGGGCGGAGGGAGCAGTTCTTC. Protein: CASRTLGRREQFF.

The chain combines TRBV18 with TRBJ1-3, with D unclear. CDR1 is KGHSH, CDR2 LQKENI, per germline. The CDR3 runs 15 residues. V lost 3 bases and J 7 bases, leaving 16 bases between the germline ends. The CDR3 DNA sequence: TGTGCCAGCTCACCTACCTACGGGGAAGGCAACACCATATATTTT. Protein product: CASSPTYGEGNTIYF.

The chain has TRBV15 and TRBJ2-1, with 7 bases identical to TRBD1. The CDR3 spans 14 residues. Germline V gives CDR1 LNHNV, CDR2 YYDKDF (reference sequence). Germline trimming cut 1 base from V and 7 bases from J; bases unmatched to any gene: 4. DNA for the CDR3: TGTGCCACCAGCAGAGTGCTACAGGGGAATGAGCAGTTCTTC. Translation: CATSRVLQGNEQFF. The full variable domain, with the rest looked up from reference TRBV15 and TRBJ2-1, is DAMVIQNPRYQVTQFGKPVTLSCSQTLNHNVMYWYQQKSSQAPKLLFHYYDKDFNNEADTPDNFQSRRPNTSFCFLDIRSPGLGDTAMYLCATSRVLQGNEQFFGPGTRLTVL.

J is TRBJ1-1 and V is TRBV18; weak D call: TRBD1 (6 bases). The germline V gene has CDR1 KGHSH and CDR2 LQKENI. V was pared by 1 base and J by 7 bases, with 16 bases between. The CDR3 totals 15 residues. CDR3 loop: CASSPLMDADSEAFF. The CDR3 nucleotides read TGTGCCAGCTCACCACTAATGGATGCGGACAGTGAAGCTTTCTTT.

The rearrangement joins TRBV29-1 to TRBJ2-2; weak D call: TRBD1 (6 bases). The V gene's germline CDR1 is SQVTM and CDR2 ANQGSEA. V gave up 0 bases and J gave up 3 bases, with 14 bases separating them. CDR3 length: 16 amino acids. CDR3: CSVEDGGRGYTGELFF. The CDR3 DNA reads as TGCAGCGTTGAAGACGGCGGCAGGGGTTACACCGGGGAGCTGTTTTTT.

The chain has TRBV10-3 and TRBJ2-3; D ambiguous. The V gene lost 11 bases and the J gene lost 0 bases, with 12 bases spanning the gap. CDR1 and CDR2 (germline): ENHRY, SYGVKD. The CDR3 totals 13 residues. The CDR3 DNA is TGTGCCGCCGCAGTACTGAGCACAGATACGCAGTATTTT. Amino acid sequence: CAAAVLSTDTQYF.

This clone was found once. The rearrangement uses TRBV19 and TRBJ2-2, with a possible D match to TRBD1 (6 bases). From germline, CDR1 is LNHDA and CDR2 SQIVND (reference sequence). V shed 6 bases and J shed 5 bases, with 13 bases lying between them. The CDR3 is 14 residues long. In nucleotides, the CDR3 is TGTGCCAGTAGAGAAACAGGGCTGACCGGGGAGCTGTTTTTT. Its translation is CASRETGLTGELFF.

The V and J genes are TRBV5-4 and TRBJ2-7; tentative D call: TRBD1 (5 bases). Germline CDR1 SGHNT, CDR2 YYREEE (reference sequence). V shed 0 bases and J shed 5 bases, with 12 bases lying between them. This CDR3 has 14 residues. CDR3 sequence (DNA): TGTGCCAGCAGCTTGGATGGCAGGGCCCACGAGCAGTACTTC. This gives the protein CASSLDGRAHEQYF.

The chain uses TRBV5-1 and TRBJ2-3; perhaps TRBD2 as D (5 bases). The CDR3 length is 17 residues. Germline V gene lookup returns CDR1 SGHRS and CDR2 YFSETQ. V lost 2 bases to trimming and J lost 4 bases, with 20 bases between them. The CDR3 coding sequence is TGCGCCAGCAGCTTATTTATCCCGACGGGGTACGCAGATACGCAGTATTTT. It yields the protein CASSLFIPTGYADTQYF.

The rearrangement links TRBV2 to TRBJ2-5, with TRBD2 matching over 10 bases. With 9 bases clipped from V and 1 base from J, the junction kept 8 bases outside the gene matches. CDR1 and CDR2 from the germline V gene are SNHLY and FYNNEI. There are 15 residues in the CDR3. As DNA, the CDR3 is TGTGCCAGTGGTCCAAGCGGGAGGGGCCAAGAGACCCAGTACTTC. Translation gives CASGPSGRGQETQYF.